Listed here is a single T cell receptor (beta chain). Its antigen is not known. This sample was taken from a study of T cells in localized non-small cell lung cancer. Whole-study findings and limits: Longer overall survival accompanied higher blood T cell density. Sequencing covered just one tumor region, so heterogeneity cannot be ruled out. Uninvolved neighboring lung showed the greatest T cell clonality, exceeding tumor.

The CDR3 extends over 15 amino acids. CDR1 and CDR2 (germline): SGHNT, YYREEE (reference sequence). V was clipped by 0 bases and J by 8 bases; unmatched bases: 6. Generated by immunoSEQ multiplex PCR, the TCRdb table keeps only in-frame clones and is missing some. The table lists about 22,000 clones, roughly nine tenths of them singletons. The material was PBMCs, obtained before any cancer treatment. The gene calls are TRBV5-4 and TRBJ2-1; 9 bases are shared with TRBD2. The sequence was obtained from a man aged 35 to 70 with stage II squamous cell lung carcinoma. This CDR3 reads CASSLGASGAYEQFF. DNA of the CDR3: TGTGCCAGCAGCTTGGGTGCTAGCGGGGCCTATGAGCAGTTCTTC.